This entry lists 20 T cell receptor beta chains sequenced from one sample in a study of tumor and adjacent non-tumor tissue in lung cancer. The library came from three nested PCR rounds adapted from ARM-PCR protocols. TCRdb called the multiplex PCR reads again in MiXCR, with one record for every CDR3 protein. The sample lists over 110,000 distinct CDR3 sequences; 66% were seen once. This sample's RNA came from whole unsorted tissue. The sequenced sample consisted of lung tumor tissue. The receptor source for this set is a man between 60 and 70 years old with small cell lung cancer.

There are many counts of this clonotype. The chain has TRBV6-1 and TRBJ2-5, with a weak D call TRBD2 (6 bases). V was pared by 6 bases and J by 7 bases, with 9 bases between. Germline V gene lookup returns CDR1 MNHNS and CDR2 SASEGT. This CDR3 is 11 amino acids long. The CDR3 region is CASREGSTQYF. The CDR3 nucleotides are TGTGCCAGCAGGGAGGGGTCGACCCAGTACTTC.

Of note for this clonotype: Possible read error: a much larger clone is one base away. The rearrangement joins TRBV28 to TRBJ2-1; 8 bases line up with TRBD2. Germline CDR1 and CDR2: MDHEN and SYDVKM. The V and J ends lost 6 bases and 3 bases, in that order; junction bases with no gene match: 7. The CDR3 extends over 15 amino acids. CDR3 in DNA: TGTGCCAGCAGCTGTTCGGGGGGGGGCTACAATGAGCAGTTCTTC. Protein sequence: CASSCSGGGYNEQFF.

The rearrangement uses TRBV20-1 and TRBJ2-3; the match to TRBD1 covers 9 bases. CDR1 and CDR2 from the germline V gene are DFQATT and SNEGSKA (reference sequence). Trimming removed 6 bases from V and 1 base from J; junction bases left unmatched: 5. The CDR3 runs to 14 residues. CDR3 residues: CSAKRDRGTDTQYF. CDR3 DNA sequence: TGCAGTGCGAAGAGGGACAGGGGCACAGATACGCAGTATTTT.

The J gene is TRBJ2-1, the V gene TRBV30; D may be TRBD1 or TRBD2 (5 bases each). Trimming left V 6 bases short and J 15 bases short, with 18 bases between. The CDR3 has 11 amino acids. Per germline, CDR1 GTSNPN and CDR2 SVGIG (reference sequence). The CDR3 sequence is CACIPGRNPFF. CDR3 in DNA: TGTGCCTGTATCCCGGGGCGGAATCCGTTCTTC.

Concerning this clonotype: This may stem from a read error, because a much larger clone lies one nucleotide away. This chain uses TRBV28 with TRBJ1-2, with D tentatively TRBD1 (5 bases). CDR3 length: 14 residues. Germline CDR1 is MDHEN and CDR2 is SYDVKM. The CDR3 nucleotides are TGTGTCAGCAGTTTTGGTGAGAGGGGCTATGGCTACACCTTC. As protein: CVSSFGERGYGYTF.

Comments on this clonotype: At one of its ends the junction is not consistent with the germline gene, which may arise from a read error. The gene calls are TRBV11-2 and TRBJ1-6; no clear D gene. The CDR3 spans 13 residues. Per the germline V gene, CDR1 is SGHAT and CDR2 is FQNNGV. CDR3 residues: CASSLLPESHLRF. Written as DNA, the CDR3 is TGTGCCAGCAGCTTGTTGCCGGAATCACACCTCCGCTTT.

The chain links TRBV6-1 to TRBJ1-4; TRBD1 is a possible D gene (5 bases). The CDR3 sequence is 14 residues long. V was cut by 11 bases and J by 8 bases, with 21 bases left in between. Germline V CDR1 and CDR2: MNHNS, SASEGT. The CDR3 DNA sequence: TGTGCCTGCGAGGGGACTGGCGTAAGCGAAAAACTGTTTTTT. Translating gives CACEGTGVSEKLFF.

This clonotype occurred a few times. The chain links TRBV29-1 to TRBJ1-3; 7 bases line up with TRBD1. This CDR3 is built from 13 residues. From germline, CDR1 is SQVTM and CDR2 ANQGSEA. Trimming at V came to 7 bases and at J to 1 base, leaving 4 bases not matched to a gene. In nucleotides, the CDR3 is TGCAGCGCCTCGACAGGGTCTGGAAACACCATATATTTT. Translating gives CSASTGSGNTIYF.

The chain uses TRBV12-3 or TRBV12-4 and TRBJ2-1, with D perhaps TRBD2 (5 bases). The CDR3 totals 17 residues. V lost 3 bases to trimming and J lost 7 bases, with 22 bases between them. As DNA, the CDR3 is TGTGCCAGCAGTTTCGGGGTGAGACAAGTGTCCTCGAATGAGCAGTTCTTC. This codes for CASSFGVRQVSSNEQFF.

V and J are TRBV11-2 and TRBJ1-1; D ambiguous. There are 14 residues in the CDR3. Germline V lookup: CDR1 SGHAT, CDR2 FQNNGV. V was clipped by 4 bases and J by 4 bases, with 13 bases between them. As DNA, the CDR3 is TGTGCCAGCAGCTCAGATCTTACAAGCACTGAAGCTTTCTTT. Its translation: CASSSDLTSTEAFF.

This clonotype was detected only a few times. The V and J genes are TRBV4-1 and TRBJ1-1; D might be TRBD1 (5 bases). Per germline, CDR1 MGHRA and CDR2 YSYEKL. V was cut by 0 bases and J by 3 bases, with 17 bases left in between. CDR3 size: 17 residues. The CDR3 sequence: CASSQDPGAAGDTEAFF. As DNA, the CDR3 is TGCGCCAGCAGCCAAGACCCCGGGGCAGCCGGGGACACTGAAGCTTTCTTT.

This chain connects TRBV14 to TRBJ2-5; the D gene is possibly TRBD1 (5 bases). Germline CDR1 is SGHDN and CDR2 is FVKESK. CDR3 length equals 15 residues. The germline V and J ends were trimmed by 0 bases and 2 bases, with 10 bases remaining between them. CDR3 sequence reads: CASSQEVRTQETQYF. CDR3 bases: TGTGCCAGCAGCCAAGAAGTACGGACACAAGAGACCCAGTACTTC.

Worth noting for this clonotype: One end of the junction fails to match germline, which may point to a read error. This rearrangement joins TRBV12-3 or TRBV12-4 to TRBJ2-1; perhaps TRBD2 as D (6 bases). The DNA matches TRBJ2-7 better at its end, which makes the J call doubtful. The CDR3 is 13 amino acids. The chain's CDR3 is CASSSIYGGEQYF. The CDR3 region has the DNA TGTGCCAGTAGTTCTATTTACGGGGGTGAGCAGTACTTC.

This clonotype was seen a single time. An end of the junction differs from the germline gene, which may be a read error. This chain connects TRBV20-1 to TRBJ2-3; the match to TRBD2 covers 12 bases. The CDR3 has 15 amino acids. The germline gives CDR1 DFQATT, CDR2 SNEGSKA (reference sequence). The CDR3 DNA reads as TGCATTGCTAGCCGGACTAGCGGGATCGAGGATACGCAGTATTTT. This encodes CIASRTSGIEDTQYF.

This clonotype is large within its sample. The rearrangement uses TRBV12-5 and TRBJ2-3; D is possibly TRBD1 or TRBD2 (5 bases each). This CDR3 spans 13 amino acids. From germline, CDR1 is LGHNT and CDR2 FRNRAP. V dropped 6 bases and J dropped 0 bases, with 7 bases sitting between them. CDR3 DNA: TGTGCTAGTGGGTGGGACAGCACAGATACGCAGTATTTT. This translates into CASGWDSTDTQYF.

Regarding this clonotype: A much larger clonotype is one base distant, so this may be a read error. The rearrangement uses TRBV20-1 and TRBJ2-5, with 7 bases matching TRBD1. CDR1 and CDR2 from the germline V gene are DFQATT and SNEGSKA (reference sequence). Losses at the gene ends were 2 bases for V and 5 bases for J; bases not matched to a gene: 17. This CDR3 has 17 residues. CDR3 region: CSARRPLGEGAWETQYF. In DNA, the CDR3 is TGCAGTGCTAGACGCCCTCTTGGAGAGGGGGCGTGGGAGACCCAGTACTTC.

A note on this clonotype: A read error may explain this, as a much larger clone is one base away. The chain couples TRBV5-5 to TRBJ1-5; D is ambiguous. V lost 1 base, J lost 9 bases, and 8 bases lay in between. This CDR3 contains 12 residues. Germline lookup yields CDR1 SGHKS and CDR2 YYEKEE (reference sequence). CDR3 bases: TGTGCCAGCAGCTTGATACCAGGGCCCCAGCATTTT. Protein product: CASSLIPGPQHF.

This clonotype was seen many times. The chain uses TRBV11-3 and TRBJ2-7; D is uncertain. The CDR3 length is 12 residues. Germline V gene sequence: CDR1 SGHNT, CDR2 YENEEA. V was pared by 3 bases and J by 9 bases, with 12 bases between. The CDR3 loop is CASSLERQPQYF. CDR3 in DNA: TGTGCCAGCAGCTTGGAGAGACAACCGCAGTACTTC.

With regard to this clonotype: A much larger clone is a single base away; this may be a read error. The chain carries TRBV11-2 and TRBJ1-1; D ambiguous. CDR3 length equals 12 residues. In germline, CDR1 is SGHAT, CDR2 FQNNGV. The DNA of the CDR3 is TGTACCAGCAGCTTTTCATACACTGAAGCTTTCTTT. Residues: CTSSFSYTEAFF.

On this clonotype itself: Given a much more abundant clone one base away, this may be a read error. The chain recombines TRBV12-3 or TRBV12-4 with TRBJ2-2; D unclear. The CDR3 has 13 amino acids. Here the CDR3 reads CASSLRNTWELFF. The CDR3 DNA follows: TGTGCCAGCAGTTTGCGGAACACCTGGGAGCTGTTTTTT.